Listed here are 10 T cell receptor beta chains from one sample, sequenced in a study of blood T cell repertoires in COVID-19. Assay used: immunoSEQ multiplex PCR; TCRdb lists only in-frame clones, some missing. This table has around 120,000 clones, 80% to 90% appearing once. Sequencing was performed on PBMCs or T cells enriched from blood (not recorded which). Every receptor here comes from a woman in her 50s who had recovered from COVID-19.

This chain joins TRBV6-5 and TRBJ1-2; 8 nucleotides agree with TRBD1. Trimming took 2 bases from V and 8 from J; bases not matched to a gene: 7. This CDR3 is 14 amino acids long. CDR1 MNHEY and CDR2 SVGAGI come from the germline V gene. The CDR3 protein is CASSYADRDEGYTF. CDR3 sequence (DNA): TGTGCCAGCAGTTACGCGGACAGGGATGAAGGCTACACCTTC.

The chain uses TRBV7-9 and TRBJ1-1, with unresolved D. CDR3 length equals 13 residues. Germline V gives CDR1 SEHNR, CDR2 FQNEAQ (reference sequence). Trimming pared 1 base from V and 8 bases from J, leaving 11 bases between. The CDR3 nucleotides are TGTGCCAGCAGCTTAGAATTGGGCAGCGAAGCTTTCTTT. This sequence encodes CASSLELGSEAFF.

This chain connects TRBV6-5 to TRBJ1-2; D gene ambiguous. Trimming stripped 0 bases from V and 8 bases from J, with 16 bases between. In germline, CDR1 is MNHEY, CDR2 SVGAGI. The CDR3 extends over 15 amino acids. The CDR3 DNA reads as TGTGCCAGCAGTTACTCGAGATCCGGACTTCGGGGCTACACCTTC. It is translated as CASSYSRSGLRGYTF.

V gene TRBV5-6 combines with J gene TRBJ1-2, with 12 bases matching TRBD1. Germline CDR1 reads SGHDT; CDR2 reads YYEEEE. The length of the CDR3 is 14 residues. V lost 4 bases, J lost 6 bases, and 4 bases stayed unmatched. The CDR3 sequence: CASSPGTGGDGYTF. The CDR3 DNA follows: TGTGCCAGCAGCCCCGGGACAGGGGGCGATGGCTACACCTTC.

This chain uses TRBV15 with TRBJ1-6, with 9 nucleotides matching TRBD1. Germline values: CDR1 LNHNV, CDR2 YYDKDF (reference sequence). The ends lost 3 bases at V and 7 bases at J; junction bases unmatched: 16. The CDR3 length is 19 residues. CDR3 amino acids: CATSSIGQGITLRNSPLHF. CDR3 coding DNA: TGTGCCACCAGCAGTATCGGACAGGGGATCACCCTACGGAATTCACCCCTCCACTTT.

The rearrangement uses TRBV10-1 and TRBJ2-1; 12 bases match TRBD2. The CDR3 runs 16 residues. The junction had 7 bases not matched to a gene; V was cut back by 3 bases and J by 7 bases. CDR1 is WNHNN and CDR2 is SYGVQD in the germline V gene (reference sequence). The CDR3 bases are TGCGCCAGCAGTGACAAGACTAGCGGGGGTCTAAATGAGCAGTTCTTC. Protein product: CASSDKTSGGLNEQFF.

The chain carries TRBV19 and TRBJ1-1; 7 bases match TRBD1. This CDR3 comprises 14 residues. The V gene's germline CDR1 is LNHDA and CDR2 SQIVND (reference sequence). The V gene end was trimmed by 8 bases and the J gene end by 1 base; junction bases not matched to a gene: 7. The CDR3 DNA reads TGTGCCAGTTCGCCGGGACAGACGAACACTGAAGCTTTCTTT. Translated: CASSPGQTNTEAFF.

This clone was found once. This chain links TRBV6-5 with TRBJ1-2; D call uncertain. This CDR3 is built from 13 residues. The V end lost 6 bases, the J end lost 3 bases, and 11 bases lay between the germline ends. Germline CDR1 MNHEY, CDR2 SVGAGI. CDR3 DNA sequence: TGTGCCAGCAGCCTTGGGCCATACTATGGCTACACCTTC. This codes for CASSLGPYYGYTF.

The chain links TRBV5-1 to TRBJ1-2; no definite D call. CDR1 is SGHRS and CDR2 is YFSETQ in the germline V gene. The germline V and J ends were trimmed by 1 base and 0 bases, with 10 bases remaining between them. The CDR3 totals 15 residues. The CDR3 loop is CASSLSTGTNYGYTF. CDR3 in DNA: TGCGCCAGCAGCTTGTCTACGGGGACTAACTATGGCTACACCTTC.

CDR3 protein: CASSHPGLAGVTDTQYF. The DNA of the CDR3 is TGCGCCAGCAGCCACCCGGGACTAGCGGGGGTCACAGATACGCAGTATTTT. This chain links TRBV4-1 with TRBJ2-3, with 14 bases fitting TRBD2. Germline V gives CDR1 MGHRA, CDR2 YSYEKL. The ends lost 3 bases at V and 2 bases at J; junction bases unmatched: 4. CDR3 length: 17 amino acids.